This T cell receptor beta chain was found in a study of T cells expressing NK-cell markers. TCRdb reprocessed the 5' RACE reads and reports one entry per CDR3 protein, with no DNA. This repertoire includes 350,000 to 400,000 distinct CDR3 sequences. Germline assignment: CDR1 SGHRS and CDR2 YFSETQ. The CDR3 is 15 residues long. The sample taken for sequencing was blood T cells: a sorted CD56 or NKG2C T cell subset, CD4+ or CD8+ T cells, or bulk PBMC T cells (not recorded which). The gene calls are TRBV5-1 and TRBJ2-1; as DNA is missing, the TRBD2 call by TCRdb cannot be tested. The sequence was collected from a woman between 50 and 59 years old in good health. CDR3 residues: CASSLGRAHYNEQFF.